Shown below are 11 T cell receptor beta chains from a single sample sequenced in a study of blood T cells in healthy people across ages (dated by TCRdb to between 2014 and 2016). The library relied on 5' RACE. The sequencer listed for this sample is Illumina HiSeq 2500. The second PCR ran for roughly 7 to 12 cycles and used a J-beta primer mix along with a sample-barcoded 5' primer. TCRdb cleaned the public reads at Q25 with fastp, built clones with MiXCR and kept in-frame beta chains. A single entry per CDR3 protein holds the most common genes and DNA from its merged rows. The sample includes 800,000 to 1,000,000 distinct CDR3 sequences, with 40% to 60% observed a single time. The ten largest clones add up to roughly 13% of the sample. The sequenced sample was blood. The receptors come from a man aged 25-40 years in good health.

This sequence joins TRBV20-1 and TRBJ1-1; 8 bases fit TRBD1. This CDR3 region has 16 residues. Unmatched junction bases numbered 10, after V lost 3 bases and J lost 1 base. Germline-derived CDR1 and CDR2 are DFQATT and SNEGSKA (reference sequence). CDR3 nucleotides: TGCAGTGCTAGGCCAATAGGCAGGGGGCCGAACACTGAAGCTTTCTTT. It is translated as CSARPIGRGPNTEAFF.

The table lists this clonotype with a few counts. The chain is built from TRBV20-1 and TRBJ2-1; 11 nucleotides align to TRBD2. CDR1 DFQATT and CDR2 SNEGSKA come from the germline V gene (reference sequence). The J segment lost 13 bases and the V segment lost 6 bases, leaving 8 bases of the junction unmatched. The CDR3 length is 12 residues. This CDR3 reads CSAQGLAELQFF. In nucleotides, the CDR3 is TGCAGTGCCCAGGGACTAGCGGAACTTCAGTTCTTC.

The rearrangement uses TRBV7-9 and TRBJ2-1, with D possibly TRBD1 on 5 matching bases. CDR3 length: 17 residues. Looked up from germline, CDR1 is SEHNR and CDR2 is FQNEAQ (reference sequence). V lost 1 base to trimming and J lost 0 bases, with 13 bases between them. The CDR3 is CASSLDGARTSYNEQFF. The CDR3 DNA sequence: TGTGCCAGCAGCTTAGATGGGGCTAGGACCTCCTACAATGAGCAGTTCTTC.

This clonotype has just a few counts. CDR3 sequence reads: CASSYSMSEQFF. The CDR3 DNA is TGTGCCAGCAGTTACTCGATGAGTGAGCAGTTCTTC. The genes are TRBV6-6 and TRBJ2-1; D not certain. The CDR3 spans 12 residues. The V end lost 0 bases, the J end lost 9 bases, and 6 bases lay between the germline ends. CDR1 and CDR2 from the germline V gene are MNHNY and SVGAGI (reference sequence).

V is TRBV7-2 and J is TRBJ2-1; the D is unclear. There are 12 residues in the CDR3. Trimming left V 5 bases short and J 9 bases short, with 11 bases between. Germline CDR1 and CDR2: SGHTA and FQGNSA. The CDR3 protein is CASSEKSFEQFF. The CDR3 nucleotides are TGTGCCAGCAGCGAAAAGAGCTTTGAGCAGTTCTTC.

DNA for the CDR3: TGTGCCAGCAGTATCTCAGGGGGAGCCCATAATTCACCCCTCCACTTT. Amino acids: CASSISGGAHNSPLHF. The chain employs TRBV27 and TRBJ1-6, with 7 bases identical to TRBD1. Trimming at V came to 5 bases and at J to 5 bases, leaving 9 bases not matched to a gene. The CDR3 has 16 amino acids. CDR1 MNHEY and CDR2 SMNVEV come from the germline V gene (reference sequence).

This sequence joins TRBV20-1 and TRBJ2-4, with TRBD2 matching over 7 bases. The trim removed 6 bases at V and 1 base at J, leaving 9 bases unmatched. Germline lookup yields CDR1 DFQATT and CDR2 SNEGSKA (reference sequence). This CDR3 has 15 residues. This CDR3 is CSALEAGVAKNIQYF. As DNA, the CDR3 is TGCAGTGCCCTTGAGGCGGGGGTGGCCAAAAACATTCAGTACTTC.

This clonotype was picked up many times. The V and J genes are TRBV6-2 or TRBV6-3 and TRBJ2-7; weak D call: TRBD1 (5 bases). Germline V lookup: CDR1 MNHEY, CDR2 SVGEGT. Trimming left V 7 bases short and J 5 bases short, with 9 bases between. There are 11 residues in the CDR3. CDR3 bases: TGTGCCAGCACTCCAGGGCACGAGCAGTACTTC. Translating it yields CASTPGHEQYF.

This clonotype was detected only a few times. V gene TRBV4-1 combines with J gene TRBJ2-2, with D possibly being TRBD2 (6 bases). This CDR3 comprises 15 residues. Germline assignment: CDR1 MGHRA and CDR2 YSYEKL. V shed 0 bases and J shed 7 bases, with 12 bases lying between them. The CDR3 bases are TGCGCCAGCAGCCAAGATCGGGTCGGGGGCGGGGAGCTGTTTTTT. Residues: CASSQDRVGGGELFF.

The V gene is TRBV7-2, the J gene TRBJ2-7, with D perhaps matching TRBD1 (6 bases). V was cut by 4 bases and J by 4 bases, with 17 bases left in between. The CDR3 is 15 residues long. Germline CDR1 is SGHTA and CDR2 is FQGNSA. DNA for the CDR3: TGTGCCAGCAGCTCCCAACCAGGGGATCAATACGAGCAGTACTTC. Protein sequence: CASSSQPGDQYEQYF.

This chain uses TRBV4-2 with TRBJ2-3; TRBD1 matches 7 bases. Germline V lookup: CDR1 LGHNA, CDR2 YNFKEQ. Trimming removed 3 bases from V and 2 bases from J; junction bases left unmatched: 2. The CDR3 sequence is 14 residues long. CDR3 nucleotide sequence: TGTGCCAGCAGCCAGGGGACAGACACAGATACGCAGTATTTT. This codes for CASSQGTDTDTQYF.